Ten or more counts support the clone carrying this T cell receptor beta chain. Its antigen is not identified. The sample belongs to a study of T-cell reconstitution after alpha-beta-depleted transplantation in children. Preparation of the TCRbeta library was carried out with unique molecular identifiers. MiXCR, applied by TCRdb to the PCR reads, yields one record per CDR3 protein. The table lists fewer than 350,000 distinct CDR3 sequences, approximately 10% of them singletons. Findings and caveats of the study: Alpha-beta T cells present about two months after transplant were reported to originate from several hundred expanded graft clones.

This sequence originates from a male patient between 2 and 10 years old who had a stem cell transplant for chronic granulomatous disease, so the T cells may come from the graft donor. The input for sequencing was peripheral blood, taken 180 days after TCRalphabeta/CD19-depleted stem cell transplant.

The CDR3 DNA sequence: TGTGCCAGCAGCCAAGACCCCTTAGGGGGGAGGCCGAAGACCCAGTACTTC. It yields the protein CASSQDPLGGRPKTQYF. The chain couples TRBV3-1 to TRBJ2-5; TRBD1 or TRBD2 may be the D gene (6 bases each). This CDR3 is 17 amino acids long. Per germline, CDR1 LGHDT and CDR2 YNNKEL (reference sequence). The V end was cut by 0 bases, the J end by 6 bases, with 20 bases between.